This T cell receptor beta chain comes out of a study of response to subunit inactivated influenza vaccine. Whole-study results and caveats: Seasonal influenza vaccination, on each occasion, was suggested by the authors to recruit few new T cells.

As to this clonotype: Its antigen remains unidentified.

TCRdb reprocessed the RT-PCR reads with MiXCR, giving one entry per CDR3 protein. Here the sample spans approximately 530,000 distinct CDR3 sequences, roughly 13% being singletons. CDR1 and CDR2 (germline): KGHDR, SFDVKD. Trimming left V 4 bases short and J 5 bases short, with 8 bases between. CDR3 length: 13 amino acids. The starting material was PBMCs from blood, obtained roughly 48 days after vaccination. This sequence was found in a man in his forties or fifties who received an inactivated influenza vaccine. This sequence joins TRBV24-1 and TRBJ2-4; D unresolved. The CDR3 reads CATSDPTENIQYF. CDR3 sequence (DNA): TGTGCCACCAGTGACCCGACGGAAAACATTCAGTACTTC.